This passage covers 22 T cell receptor beta chains from one sample sequenced in a study of blood T cells in healthy people across ages. The authors ran a second PCR of roughly 6 to 12 cycles using a sample-barcoded 5' primer and a J-beta primer mix. TCRdb processed the 5' RACE reads anew with MiXCR; each CDR3 protein has one entry. The table has over a million distinct CDR3 sequences, over 35% seen once. The sample comprised blood. Receptor source: a woman aged 60-75 years in good health.

This chain joins TRBV6-1 and TRBJ2-6; D remains ambiguous. The CDR3 sequence is 15 residues long. V was clipped by 5 bases and J by 0 bases, with 8 bases between them. Germline lookup yields CDR1 MNHNS and CDR2 SASEGT. The CDR3 protein is CASSTNPSGANVLTF. In nucleotides, the CDR3 is TGTGCCAGCAGTACCAATCCCTCTGGGGCCAACGTCCTGACTTTC.

This clonotype was seen many times. This rearrangement joins TRBV7-2 to TRBJ2-5; 11 bases are shared with TRBD2. After removal of 2 bases from V and 4 bases from J, the junction contained 18 bases not matched to a gene. Germline loops: CDR1 SGHTA, CDR2 FQGNSA. This CDR3 comprises 20 residues. The CDR3 DNA follows: TGTGCCAGCAGCTTATTCTCGGGGAGGTTTAGCGGGAGGGCCGGAGAGACCCAGTACTTC. Protein sequence: CASSLFSGRFSGRAGETQYF.

This chain joins TRBV30 and TRBJ2-7; D is uncertain. The germline gives CDR1 GTSNPN, CDR2 SVGIG (reference sequence). V lost 5 bases and J 0 bases, leaving 2 bases between the germline ends. This CDR3 has 10 residues. The chain's CDR3 is CAWGSYEQYF. The CDR3, as DNA: TGTGCCTGGGGCTCCTACGAGCAGTACTTC.

This clonotype was seen a few times. This chain links TRBV28 with TRBJ2-7; TRBD2 matches 7 bases. J lost 0 bases, V lost 5 bases, and 7 bases had no gene match. Germline loops: CDR1 MDHEN, CDR2 SYDVKM. This CDR3 has 15 residues. CDR3 sequence reads: CASSTSGGSSYEQYF. The CDR3 DNA reads as TGTGCCAGCAGTACATCGGGCGGGAGCTCCTACGAGCAGTACTTC.

A few counts support this clonotype. This rearrangement joins TRBV9 to TRBJ2-5; D uncertain. The CDR3 contains 14 residues. V lost 0 bases to trimming and J lost 5 bases, with 11 bases between them. CDR1 is SGDLS, CDR2 YYNGEE, per germline. CDR3 bases: TGTGCCAGCAGCGTAGGGACGGCCCGGGAGACCCAGTACTTC. This encodes CASSVGTARETQYF.

The chain employs TRBV24-1 and TRBJ1-4; D remains unclear. CDR1 KGHDR and CDR2 SFDVKD come from the germline V gene. The V gene lost 5 bases and the J gene lost 7 bases, with 13 bases spanning the gap. The CDR3 is made up of 14 amino acids. The CDR3 sequence: CATSGGPVGEKLFF. The CDR3 nucleotides are TGTGCCACCAGTGGAGGTCCAGTAGGTGAAAAACTGTTTTTT.

This sequence joins TRBV5-1 and TRBJ2-7; 7 bases map to TRBD1. J gave up 1 base and V 4 bases, and 11 bases lay outside the gene matches. This CDR3 is built from 16 residues. CDR1 and CDR2 from the germline V gene are SGHRS and YFSETQ. The CDR3 spells CASSRNPTGMSYEQYF. The DNA of the CDR3 is TGCGCCAGCAGCCGAAACCCGACAGGGATGTCCTACGAGCAGTACTTC. Variable domain in full (rest from reference TRBV5-1 and TRBJ2-7): KAGVTQTPRYLIKTRGQQVTLSCSPISGHRSVSWYQQTPGQGLQFLFEYFSETQRNKGNFPGRFSGRQFSNSRSEMNVSTLELGDSALYLCASSRNPTGMSYEQYFGPGTRLTVT.

This chain uses TRBV14 with TRBJ2-7; tentative D call: TRBD1 (6 bases). The CDR3 totals 16 residues. The germline V gene encodes CDR1 SGHDN and CDR2 FVKESK. The V gene lost 4 bases and the J gene lost 1 base, with 17 bases spanning the gap. CDR3 sequence: CASSRFRTGISYEQYF. The CDR3 DNA is TGTGCCAGCAGCCGATTCCGTACAGGGATTTCCTACGAGCAGTACTTC.

This chain connects TRBV3-1 to TRBJ1-2; no firm D call. The germline V gene encodes CDR1 LGHDT and CDR2 YNNKEL (reference sequence). The CDR3 totals 11 residues. V gave up 3 bases and J gave up 9 bases, with 8 bases separating them. The CDR3 region has the DNA TGTGCCAGCAGCCATAGCCAAAGCTACACCTTC. This gives the protein CASSHSQSYTF. Looking up the rest from reference TRBV3-1 and TRBJ1-2 gives the full variable domain: DTAVSQTPKYLVTQMGNDKSIKCEQNLGHDTMYWYKQDSKKFLKIMFSYNNKELIINETVPNRFSPKSPDKAHLNLHINSLELGDSAVYFCASSHSQSYTFGSGTRLTVV.

This clonotype was recorded many times. The chain recombines TRBV12-3 or TRBV12-4 with TRBJ2-1; 8 bases map to TRBD2. Germline trimming cut 6 bases from V and 8 bases from J; bases unmatched to any gene: 12. CDR3 size: 15 residues. The CDR3 loop is CASRETGGRLDEQFF. The CDR3 DNA reads TGTGCCAGCAGGGAGACGGGGGGGAGGTTGGATGAGCAGTTCTTC.

The chain is built from TRBV12-3 or TRBV12-4 and TRBJ2-7; D perhaps matches TRBD2 (6 bases). The CDR3 runs 15 residues. Between the trimmed V and J ends, which lost 4 bases and 3 bases, there was a span of 16 bases. DNA of the CDR3: TGTGCCAGCAGTTCCGGACGAGCGGGTTTCTACGAGCAGTACTTC. Translating gives CASSSGRAGFYEQYF.

This clonotype has more than one count but fewer than ten. The chain links TRBV2 to TRBJ2-5, with a tentative D call TRBD1 (5 bases). In germline, CDR1 is SNHLY, CDR2 FYNNEI. This CDR3 has 13 residues. Trimming cost V 5 bases and J 4 bases, with 11 bases left between them. The CDR3 DNA reads TGTGCCAGCAGTAAACAGGCCGCAGAGACCCAGTACTTC. Residues: CASSKQAAETQYF.

This clonotype occurred a few times. The CDR3 bases are TGCGCCAGCAGCTTGGATGCCAGGGGGCCCTACAATGAGCAGTTCTTC. Translated, it gives CASSLDARGPYNEQFF. The chain has TRBV5-1 and TRBJ2-1, with 8 bases that match TRBD1. The CDR3 runs to 16 residues. The trim removed 0 bases at V and 2 bases at J, leaving 4 bases unmatched. CDR1 SGHRS and CDR2 YFSETQ come from the germline V gene.

This chain connects TRBV12-3 or TRBV12-4 to TRBJ1-2; 7 bases are a match to TRBD1. The junction had 9 bases not matched to a gene; V was cut back by 6 bases and J by 2 bases. The CDR3 consists of 15 residues. The CDR3 here is CASSPGQMLNYGYTF. The CDR3 nucleotides are TGTGCCAGCAGCCCGGGACAGATGCTAAACTATGGCTACACCTTC.

To note about this clonotype: The junction and the germline gene differ at one end; a read error may be behind it. The chain recombines TRBV6-4 with TRBJ2-1; possibly TRBD2 for D (5 bases). Germline V gives CDR1 MRHNA, CDR2 SNTAGT. This CDR3 comprises 15 residues. For the CDR3, the DNA is TGTGCCAGCAGTGACCGGAGGCTACTCTACAATGAGCGGTTCTTC. It translates to CASSDRRLLYNERFF.

This rearrangement joins TRBV5-1 to TRBJ2-1, with 7 positions matching TRBD1. The V and J ends lost 4 bases and 9 bases, in that order; junction bases with no gene match: 16. CDR3 size: 16 residues. The germline CDR1 and CDR2 sequences are SGHRS and YFSETQ. The CDR3 DNA is TGCGCCAGCAGCGAAGAGCCCGACAGGGTAGGGATTGAGCAGTTCTTC. As protein: CASSEEPDRVGIEQFF.

The V and J genes are TRBV6-4 and TRBJ2-1; 7 bases align to TRBD1. CDR1 MRHNA and CDR2 SNTAGT come from the germline V gene. The CDR3 length is 13 residues. Unmatched junction bases numbered 5, after V lost 3 bases and J lost 9 bases. The CDR3 region has the DNA TGTGCCAGCAGTGAAGGGACAGTCAGTGAGCAGTTCTTC. It codes for CASSEGTVSEQFF.

Notes on this clonotype: This clone may be a read error of a much larger clone one base away. The chain couples TRBV6-5 to TRBJ2-3, with 8 bases identical to TRBD2. The germline V gene has CDR1 MNHEY and CDR2 SVGAGI. The CDR3 loop spans 15 amino acids. The CDR3 is CASSYGGRSTDAQYF. The CDR3 coding sequence is TGTGCCAGCAGTTACGGCGGGAGGAGCACAGATGCGCAGTATTTT.

This chain connects TRBV20-1 to TRBJ2-1; D possibly uses TRBD1 or TRBD2 (5 bases each). Germline V gives CDR1 DFQATT, CDR2 SNEGSKA (reference sequence). Trimming removed 3 bases at V and 6 bases at J, with 9 bases between. The CDR3 is 12 residues long. The CDR3 nucleotides are TGCAGTGCTAGTGAGGGACCCAATGAGCAGTTCTTC. Amino acids: CSASEGPNEQFF.

This chain joins TRBV3-1 and TRBJ2-7; 7 positions agree with TRBD2. With 4 bases clipped from V and 12 bases from J, the junction kept 18 bases outside the gene matches. The CDR3 has 15 residues. Germline V gene sequence: CDR1 LGHDT, CDR2 YNNKEL (reference sequence). The CDR3 DNA is TGTGCCAGCAGCCCCGGACCCCGGCTAGCGGTTCCTCCGTACTTC. This translates into CASSPGPRLAVPPYF.

The chain carries TRBV29-1 and TRBJ2-1; 7 nucleotides align to TRBD1. The J call is in doubt because the DNA end fits TRBJ2-7 better. Germline V gives CDR1 SQVTM, CDR2 ANQGSEA. The CDR3 contains 14 residues. CDR3 DNA: TGCAGCGTGAGGGGGCGTAACTCCTACAATGAGCAGTACTTC. Residues: CSVRGRNSYNEQYF.

The chain has TRBV15 and TRBJ1-1, with 8 bases fitting TRBD1. Trimming at V came to 5 bases and at J to 3 bases, leaving 8 bases not matched to a gene. The CDR3 extends over 15 amino acids. Germline V gives CDR1 LNHNV, CDR2 YYDKDF (reference sequence). The CDR3 spells CATSGPGTGDTEAFF. CDR3 coding DNA: TGTGCCACCAGCGGACCCGGGACAGGAGACACTGAAGCTTTCTTT.